The 6 T cell receptor beta chains reported below all come from one sample, sequenced in a study of OX40 agonist ivuxolimab in advanced cancers. TCRdb's table, derived via immunoSEQ multiplex PCR, lists solely in-frame clones and lacks some. The sample has about 58,000 clones; about 89% are singletons. This specimen was CD4+ or CD8+ T cells sorted from blood, taken in a trial of the OX40 agonist ivuxolimab. These receptor sequences come from an adult with an advanced solid tumor such as melanoma, head and neck, liver or kidney cancer.

The chain uses TRBV7-9 and TRBJ2-7; 7 nucleotides match TRBD2. V lost 5 bases and J lost 1; bases outside the gene matches: 8. Germline-derived CDR1 and CDR2 are SEHNR and FQNEAQ (reference sequence). This CDR3 has 15 amino acids. CDR3 loop: CASSQGPGRSYEQYF. The CDR3 DNA sequence: TGTGCCAGCAGCCAGGGCCCCGGGAGGTCCTACGAGCAGTACTTC.

The rearrangement joins TRBV10-3 to TRBJ2-7; D is unresolved. CDR3 size: 13 residues. The germline V gene has CDR1 ENHRY and CDR2 SYGVKD. V was pared by 0 bases and J by 3 bases, with 6 bases between. The CDR3 here is CAISESPGYEQYF. In DNA, the CDR3 is TGTGCCATCAGTGAGTCCCCAGGCTACGAGCAGTACTTC.

V and J are TRBV15 and TRBJ1-2, with 7 nucleotides matching TRBD1. The V gene end was trimmed by 0 bases and the J gene end by 2 bases; junction bases not matched to a gene: 3. The CDR3 runs to 15 residues. Germline V gives CDR1 LNHNV, CDR2 YYDKDF (reference sequence). This chain's CDR3 is CATSRDKTGNYGYTF. The CDR3 region has the DNA TGTGCCACCAGCAGAGATAAGACAGGGAACTATGGCTACACCTTC.

This chain links TRBV27 with TRBJ2-1; 15 bases map to TRBD2. The ends lost 3 bases at V and 5 bases at J; junction bases unmatched: 2. The CDR3 consists of 16 residues. Germline CDR1 and CDR2: MNHEY and SMNVEV (reference sequence). CDR3 loop: CASSLGLAGGHNEQFF. The CDR3 DNA sequence: TGTGCCAGCAGTTTGGGACTAGCGGGAGGACACAATGAGCAGTTCTTC.

CDR3 amino acids: CASSRGAEYEQYF. The DNA for the CDR3 is TGCGCCAGCTCCAGGGGGGCGGAGTACGAGCAGTACTTC. This chain links TRBV10-2 with TRBJ2-7; possible D gene TRBD1, 7 bases. V lost 8 bases to trimming and J lost 4 bases, with 15 bases between them. The CDR3 sequence is 13 residues long. In germline, CDR1 is WSHSY, CDR2 SAAADI.

This clone was recorded a few times. The J gene is TRBJ2-1, the V gene TRBV5-4; 7 positions agree with TRBD1. Germline-derived CDR1 and CDR2 are SGHNT and YYREEE (reference sequence). V lost 4 bases and J lost 8; bases outside the gene matches: 6. The CDR3 is made up of 13 amino acids. This CDR3 reads CASSATGFDEQFF. CDR3 coding DNA: TGTGCCAGCAGCGCGACAGGGTTTGATGAGCAGTTCTTC.